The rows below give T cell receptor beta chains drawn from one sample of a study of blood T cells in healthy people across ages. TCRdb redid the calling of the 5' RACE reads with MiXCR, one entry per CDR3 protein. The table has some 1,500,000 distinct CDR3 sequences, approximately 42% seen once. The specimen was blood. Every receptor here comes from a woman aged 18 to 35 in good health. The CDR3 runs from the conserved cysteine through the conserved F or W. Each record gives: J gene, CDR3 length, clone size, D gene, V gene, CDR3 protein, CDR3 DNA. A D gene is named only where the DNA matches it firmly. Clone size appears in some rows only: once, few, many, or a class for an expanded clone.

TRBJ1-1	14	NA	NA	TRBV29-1	CSVESWPVNTEAFF	TGCAGCGTTGAGTCTTGGCCTGTGAACACTGAAGCTTTCTTT
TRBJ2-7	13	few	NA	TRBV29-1	CSVLSGSSYEQYF	TGCAGCGTTCTATCCGGGAGTTCCTACGAGCAGTACTTC
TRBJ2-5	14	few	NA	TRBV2	CASKIEAIVETQYF	TGTGCCAGCAAGATAGAAGCGATTGTTGAGACCCAGTACTTC
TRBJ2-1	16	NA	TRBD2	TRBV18	CASSEISGRLNNEQFF	TGTGCCAGCTCAGAAATTAGCGGGAGGCTAAACAATGAGCAGTTCTTC
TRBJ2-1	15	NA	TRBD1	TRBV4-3	CASSRTGGGLGEQFF	TGCGCCAGCAGCCGCACAGGGGGCGGGTTAGGTGAGCAGTTCTTC
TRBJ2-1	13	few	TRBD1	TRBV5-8	CASSPGGLNEQFF	TGTGCCAGCAGCCCAGGGGGTCTCAATGAGCAGTTCTTC
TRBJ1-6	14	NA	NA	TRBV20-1	CSPQGGTWNSPLHF	TGCAGTCCTCAGGGAGGGACGTGGAATTCACCCCTCCACTTT
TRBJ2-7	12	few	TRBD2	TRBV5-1	CASSIPSGEQYF	TGCGCCAGCAGCATCCCTAGCGGCGAGCAGTACTTC
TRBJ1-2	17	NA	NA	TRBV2	CASSEASPTVYTGDYTF	TGTGCCAGCAGTGAAGCGTCTCCGACAGTCTATACGGGAGACTACACCTTC
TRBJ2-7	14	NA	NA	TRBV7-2	CASSLFGGIYEQYF	TGTGCCAGCAGCTTATTTGGGGGAATCTACGAGCAGTACTTC
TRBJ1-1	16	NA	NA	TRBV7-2	CASSTQGQALNTEAFF	TGTGCCAGCAGCACCCAGGGGCAGGCCCTCAACACTGAAGCTTTCTTT
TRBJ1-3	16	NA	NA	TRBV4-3	CAGSQDEPGLGNTIYF	TGCGCCGGCAGCCAAGATGAGCCGGGGCTAGGAAACACCATATATTTT
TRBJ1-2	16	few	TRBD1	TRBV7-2	CASSPGQGGTNYGYTF	TGTGCCAGCAGCCCGGGACAGGGGGGAACTAACTATGGCTACACCTTC
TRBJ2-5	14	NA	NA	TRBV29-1	CSVEDGDIYNEQYF	TGCAGCGTTGAAGACGGGGACATCTACAATGAGCAGTACTTC
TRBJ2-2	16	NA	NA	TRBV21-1	CASSNRDRGYTGELFF	TGTGCCAGCAGCAACCGGGACAGGGGATACACCGGGGAGCTGTTTTTT